This T cell receptor (beta chain) originates from a study of vaccination and CD4 T cells after COVID-19. V lost 5 bases and J lost 1, with 21 bases in between. The germline V gene encodes CDR1 MNHEY and CDR2 SMNVEV (reference sequence). There are 18 residues in the CDR3. The Oncomine TCR Beta short-read assay sequenced DNA from cultured CD4+ T cells. TCRdb analysed the PCR reads with MiXCR anew, one entry per CDR3 protein. The table has 7,500 to 9,500 distinct CDR3 sequences, about 47% seen once. The treatment: roughly 11-day PBMC culture with coronavirus spike peptide pools or control peptides (ViraFEST assay). A few counts support this clonotype. Its antigen remains unidentified.

The TCR originated in a human donor who had recovered from COVID-19. This chain connects TRBV27 to TRBJ2-1; perhaps TRBD1 as D (6 bases). The sample taken for sequencing was CD4+ T cells from blood, cultured in vitro. The CDR3: CASSLTLLGQFSYNEQFF. In DNA, the CDR3 is TGTGCCAGCAGTCTGACCCTTCTTGGACAGTTTTCCTACAATGAGCAGTTCTTC.